One T cell receptor beta chain is described in this entry. No antigen is known for it. Busulfan-fludarabine conditioning, marrow transplant, and cyclophosphamide on days +3 and +4 were administered. The CDR3 runs 18 residues. Germline V gene data show CDR1 as SNHLY and CDR2 as FYNNEI. With 1 base clipped from V and 4 bases from J, the junction kept 14 bases outside the gene matches. The protocol was immunoSEQ multiplex PCR, while the TCRdb copy is restricted to in-frame clones and leaves out a portion. The sample yields over 8,000 clones, about 83% seen once. The data are from a study of T cells after posttransplantation cyclophosphamide. Study observations and caveats: Recipient CMV seropositivity and CMV reactivation strongly tracked TRB clonality. Tissue-infiltrating T cells from skin or gut overlapped little with blood T cells.

This chain connects TRBV2 to TRBJ1-2; 8 positions agree with TRBD1. Sequencing used PBMCs, obtained after allogeneic stem cell transplant with posttransplant cyclophosphamide. The sequence derives from a female patient in her forties who received an allogeneic stem cell transplant from an unrelated donor, was CMV-positive, and had no GVHD. Some T cells may possibly be graft donor cells. CDR3 coding DNA: TGTGCCAGCAGTGAAGAAACCCTTTACAGGGGGACCCTCTATGGCTACACCTTC. Amino acid sequence: CASSEETLYRGTLYGYTF.